A selection of T cell receptor beta chains follows, all from one sample in a study of T-cell memory formation after mild COVID-19. TCRdb reprocessed the 5' RACE reads via MiXCR and lists one record per CDR3 protein. This table holds about 160,000 distinct CDR3 sequences, roughly 28% found once. Material for sequencing was PBMCs or a T cell subset sorted from them (not recorded which). The receptors come from an adult woman who had mild COVID-19 (a few samples of this study predate the infection). Cell type and time point are not known. Each CDR3 is given with its conserved first and last residue. D genes are given only for firm matches. For some rows the clone size is stated as once, few or many, or as a class when expanded; others skip it.

>.|TRBJ2-5|TRBV7-8|TRBD2
TGTGCCAGCAGCTTAGGGACTAGCGGGAGGGAAGAGACCCAGTACTTC
CASSLGTSGREETQYF
>few|TRBJ2-3|TRBV9|TRBD2
TGTGCCAGCAGCGGGGGACTAGCGGACACAGATACGCAGTATTTT
CASSGGLADTDTQYF
>.|TRBJ2-7|TRBV5-1|.
TGCGCCAGCAGCTTGGTAGTGGGGAACGAGCAGTACTTC
CASSLVVGNEQYF
>few|TRBJ2-7|TRBV30|TRBD1
TGTGCCTGGAGTGTCGGGACAGGTGCCTACGAGCAGTACTTC
CAWSVGTGAYEQYF
>few|TRBJ2-2|TRBV7-8|.
TGTGCCAGTCCGAGCTCAGGGACGGGCACCGGGGAGCTGTTTTTT
CASPSSGTGTGELFF
>.|TRBJ1-2|TRBV29-1|.
TGCAGCGTTGTGGTCCCAGGAAGAGACTATGGCTACACCTTC
CSVVVPGRDYGYTF
>few|TRBJ1-1|TRBV7-6|.
TGTGCCAGCAGCTTCCTCAGGGGGAACACTGAAGCTTTCTTT
CASSFLRGNTEAFF
>medium-sized|TRBJ1-1|TRBV7-9|.
TGTGCCAGCAGCTTAGGTTTCAGGGAAGCTTTCTTT
CASSLGFREAFF
>few|TRBJ2-6|TRBV6-5|.
TGTGCCAGCAGTCCGGTGGGAGGCGCTGGGGCCAACGTCCTGACTTTC
CASSPVGGAGANVLTF
>.|TRBJ2-7|TRBV4-3|.
TGCGCCAGCAGCCAAAACGGATTCGACTACGAGCAGTACTTC
CASSQNGFDYEQYF
>.|TRBJ2-7|TRBV4-2|.
TGTGCCAGCAGCCAAGAAAAGGGTCCTCTCTACGAGCAGTACTTC
CASSQEKGPLYEQYF
>once|TRBJ2-2|TRBV18|.
TGTGCCAGCTCACCCATTGACAGCAACACCGGGGAGCTGTTTTTT
CASSPIDSNTGELFF
>few|TRBJ2-7|TRBV21-1|.
TGTGCCAGCAGGGATGACGGGCGCTGCGAGCAGTACTTC
CASRDDGRCEQYF
>.|TRBJ2-7|TRBV30|TRBD1
TGTGCCTGGAGTGAGCCGGGACAGCTACTCTCCTACGAGCAGTACTTC
CAWSEPGQLLSYEQYF
>.|TRBJ1-2|TRBV7-3|TRBD1
TGTGCCACCGGAGACAGGGAGGGCGGCTACACCTTC
CATGDREGGYTF
>.|TRBJ2-1|TRBV3-1|.
TGTGCCAGCAGTCGGGGGGCCTTTAGTGAGCAGTTCTTC
CASSRGAFSEQFF
>few|TRBJ2-3|TRBV4-2|.
TGTGCCAGCCGCGACGAGGGGTTGGGTACGCAGTATTTT
CASRDEGLGTQYF
>few|TRBJ2-1|TRBV27|.
TGTGCCAGCAGTGCACCCCTCGGGTCTCACAATGAGCAGTTCTTC
CASSAPLGSHNEQFF
>.|TRBJ2-7|TRBV4-2|.
TGTGCCAGCAGCCAAGAGACAGTGTCCTACGAGCAGTACTTC
CASSQETVSYEQYF
>.|TRBJ2-3|TRBV7-9|.
TGTGCCAGCAGCTCTATTCCCGGTACGCAGTATTTT
CASSSIPGTQYF
>.|TRBJ1-6|TRBV5-1|TRBD1
TGCGCCAGCAGCTTGGCCGCAGGGGGGAATTCACCCCTCCACTTT
CASSLAAGGNSPLHF
>.|TRBJ2-1|TRBV7-6|TRBD2
TGTGCCAGCAGCTCCCTAGCGGGGGTCACCTACAATGAGCAGTTCTTC
CASSSLAGVTYNEQFF
>.|TRBJ2-5|TRBV7-9|TRBD2
TGTGCCAGCAGCTTAAGGGTGACGGGAGGAGGTGAGACCCAGTACTTC
CASSLRVTGGGETQYF
>.|TRBJ1-1|TRBV19|.
TGTGCCAGTACCGAGCAGAGGAACACTGAAGCTTTCTTT
CASTEQRNTEAFF